This T cell receptor (beta chain) was identified in a study of post-analysis software for immune sequencing data. Overall study: The cohort encompassed relapsing-remitting, secondary progressive and progressive-relapsing multiple sclerosis disease courses.

V was trimmed by 3 bases and J by 8 bases, leaving 20 bases between them. The germline V gene encodes CDR1 SGHRS and CDR2 YFSETQ. The CDR3 loop spans 15 amino acids. The authors incorporated unique molecular identifiers into the TCR beta cDNA libraries. The authors obtained some 500,000 cDNA molecules from roughly 1 to 10 million T cells. TCRdb fed the PCR reads into MiXCR, producing one record per CDR3 protein. Among about 460,000 distinct CDR3 sequences, roughly 45% were seen once, and the ten largest hold 9% to 13%. Broader study findings: In patients, roughly 5 TRBV segments were more frequent than in controls, with TRBV5-6, TRBV5-1 and TRBV20-1 among them. Clustering by F measure revealed strong co-clustering among samples prepared together in one batch. Compared against controls, patients with multiple sclerosis displayed significantly lower normalized Chao1 diversity.

A word on this clonotype: Its target is not known.

Sequenced material: blood. The gene calls are TRBV5-1 and TRBJ1-1; D may be TRBD1 (6 bases). The receptor was isolated from a girl aged 10 to 17 with multiple sclerosis. CDR3 bases: TGCGCCAGCAGCTCAGACCCGACAGGCAGGGACGAAGCTTTCTTT. This gives the protein CASSSDPTGRDEAFF.